Sequencing of this T cell receptor beta chain was carried out in a study of neurological immune-mediated disorders. This clonotype has ten or more counts. The CDR3 is 14 amino acids. Germline lookup yields CDR1 SGHDT and CDR2 YYEEEE. V lost 2 bases to trimming and J lost 2 bases, with 10 bases between them. TCRdb reanalysed the 5' RACE reads using MiXCR and keeps one entry per CDR3 protein. The data contain about 50,000 distinct CDR3 sequences, approximately 15% of them singletons. The sequence derives from a man in his fifties or sixties in good health. Sequencing was carried out using PBMCs. This sequence joins TRBV5-6 and TRBJ1-1; D remains ambiguous. This CDR3 is CASSLILGNTEAFF. The CDR3 DNA reads as TGTGCCAGCAGCTTAATACTAGGTAACACTGAAGCTTTCTTT. Complete variable domain (other parts from reference TRBV5-6 and TRBJ1-1): DAGVTQSPTHLIKTRGQQVTLRCSPKSGHDTVSWYQQALGQGPQFIFQYYEEEERQRGNFPDRFSGHQFPNYSSELNVNALLLGDSALYLCASSLILGNTEAFFGQGTRLTVV.